Listed below are T cell receptor beta chains from one sample, sequenced in a study of cytomegalovirus exposure and HLA in healthy donors. Clones were sequenced by immunoSEQ multiplex PCR, and TCRdb holds only the in-frame ones, with some missing. Counted here are about 160,000 clones, nearly 90% occurring once; the ten biggest clones make up approximately 10%. Sequencing was done on a sample of PBMCs. These receptors all come from a woman younger than 35 in good health and CMV-seropositive. Both conserved end residues are part of each CDR3. The order of the fields is J gene, D gene, V gene, clone size, CDR3 DNA, CDR3 protein. The D gene is left open where the match is weak. Only part of the rows carry a size: once, few, many, or a class if the clone is expanded.

J: TRBJ2-6; D: NA; V: TRBV5-1; size: NA; DNA: TGCGCCAGCCTGGACTTTCCGAGCTCTGGGGCCAACGTCCTGACTTTC; CDR3: CASLDFPSSGANVLTF
J: TRBJ2-3; D: TRBD2; V: TRBV29-1; size: once; DNA: TGCAGCGTTGAGGGACTAGCGGGAGGGCAACCAGATACGCAGTATTTT; CDR3: CSVEGLAGGQPDTQYF
J: TRBJ1-2; D: NA; V: TRBV6-1; size: once; DNA: TGTGCCAGCAGTACCAGGGGCAAGTACTATGGCTACACCTTC; CDR3: CASSTRGKYYGYTF
J: TRBJ1-1; D: NA; V: TRBV28; size: few; DNA: TGTGCCAGCAGTTTAAGGAGAACTGAAGCTTTCTTT; CDR3: CASSLRRTEAFF
J: TRBJ2-3; D: TRBD2; V: TRBV11-3; size: NA; DNA: TGTGCCAGCAGGATCAGCGGGAGGGGAGATACGCAGTATTTT; CDR3: CASRISGRGDTQYF
J: TRBJ2-1; D: TRBD2; V: TRBV5-3; size: NA; DNA: TGTGCCAGAAGCTTGGGGCTAGCGGGTCTCTCTACTTACAATGAGCAGTTCTTC; CDR3: CARSLGLAGLSTYNEQFF
J: TRBJ2-3; D: NA; V: TRBV10-2; size: NA; DNA: TGCGCCAGCAGTGAGAGGGGGGGTTTTAGCACAGATACGCAGTATTTT; CDR3: CASSERGGFSTDTQYF
J: TRBJ1-4; D: TRBD1; V: TRBV7-8; size: NA; DNA: TGTGCCAGCAGCCCGCGGCGGAGTACAGGGGAGGAAAAACTGTTTTTT; CDR3: CASSPRRSTGEEKLFF
J: TRBJ2-7; D: NA; V: TRBV30; size: NA; DNA: TGTGCCTGGAGTGTAAACAGGGTGAGCTCCTACGAGCAGTACTTC; CDR3: CAWSVNRVSSYEQYF
J: TRBJ2-7; D: TRBD1; V: TRBV5-8; size: NA; DNA: TGTGCCAGCAGCCCCAGGGGGACAGGGGGAACCTACGAGCAGTACTTC; CDR3: CASSPRGTGGTYEQYF
J: TRBJ2-7; D: TRBD2; V: TRBV5-4; size: NA; DNA: TGTGCCAGCAGCGTATCTAGCGGGAGCTCCTACGAGCAGTACTTC; CDR3: CASSVSSGSSYEQYF
J: TRBJ2-6; D: NA; V: TRBV4-3; size: NA; DNA: TGCGCCAGCAGCCCCCGGACAGTTAAAATTTATAGCTCTGGGGCCAACGTCCTGACTTTC; CDR3: CASSPRTVKIYSSGANVLTF
J: TRBJ2-1; D: NA; V: TRBV4-3; size: NA; DNA: TGCGCCAGCAGCCTGAGGGCACAGGGTAGGGCCAATGAGCAGTTCTTC; CDR3: CASSLRAQGRANEQFF
J: TRBJ1-5; D: NA; V: TRBV28; size: NA; DNA: TGTGCCAGCAGCCCTCTTAATCAGCCCCAGCATTTT; CDR3: CASSPLNQPQHF
J: TRBJ1-1; D: NA; V: TRBV2; size: NA; DNA: TGTGCCAGCAGTGTCGTGGCAGGGAAGGGCACTGAAGCTTTCTTT; CDR3: CASSVVAGKGTEAFF
J: TRBJ1-5; D: TRBD1; V: TRBV19; size: once; DNA: TGTGCCAGTACCCCGGACAGGGATCAGCCCCAGCATTTT; CDR3: CASTPDRDQPQHF
J: TRBJ2-2; D: TRBD2; V: TRBV11-2; size: many; DNA: TGTGCCAGCAGCCCCGGGTCTAGCGGGAGGGGAAACACCGGGGAGCTGTTTTTT; CDR3: CASSPGSSGRGNTGELFF
J: TRBJ2-7; D: TRBD2; V: TRBV4-1; size: NA; DNA: TGCGCCAGCAGCCAAGAAGGGGGAGCGGGAGTCTACGAGCAGTACTTC; CDR3: CASSQEGGAGVYEQYF
J: TRBJ2-1; D: NA; V: TRBV19; size: NA; DNA: TGTGCCAGTAGTCAGCGGGGGACAGGGCGGTTCTTC; CDR3: CASSQRGTGRFF
J: TRBJ2-5; D: TRBD1; V: TRBV7-6; size: NA; DNA: TGTGCCAGCAGCATCGGACAGGGAGGAGGAGAGACCCAGTACTTC; CDR3: CASSIGQGGGETQYF
J: TRBJ2-3; D: NA; V: TRBV20-1; size: NA; DNA: TGCAGTGCTGGCCCATTGGATACGCAGTATTTT; CDR3: CSAGPLDTQYF
J: TRBJ1-1; D: NA; V: TRBV4-1; size: NA; DNA: TGCGCCAGCAGCCACCAGACAGATTTGAACACTGAAGCTTTCTTT; CDR3: CASSHQTDLNTEAFF
J: TRBJ1-3; D: NA; V: TRBV6-1; size: NA; DNA: TGTGCCAGCAGTCTACAGGGTGCTGGAAACACCATATATTTT; CDR3: CASSLQGAGNTIYF
J: TRBJ1-1; D: NA; V: TRBV6-6; size: NA; DNA: TGTGCCAGCAGTTACTCGAGAGAAAGCACTGAAGCTTTCTTT; CDR3: CASSYSRESTEAFF
J: TRBJ1-3; D: NA; V: TRBV5-1; size: NA; DNA: TGCGCCAGCAGCTTGAACACAAACGGAAACACCATATATTTT; CDR3: CASSLNTNGNTIYF
J: TRBJ1-2; D: TRBD1; V: TRBV27; size: NA; DNA: TGTGCCAGCAGTTCAGGGGGCGCTGGTAACTATGGCTACACCTTC; CDR3: CASSSGGAGNYGYTF
J: TRBJ2-7; D: NA; V: TRBV11-3; size: NA; DNA: TGTGCCAGCAGCTTGGAGCTAGCGTTCTCCTACGAGCAGTACTTC; CDR3: CASSLELAFSYEQYF
J: TRBJ2-1; D: TRBD2; V: TRBV6-1; size: NA; DNA: TGTGCCAGCAGTGGGACTAGCGGGCGCGCATCCTACAATGAGCAGTTCTTC; CDR3: CASSGTSGRASYNEQFF
J: TRBJ1-2; D: NA; V: TRBV7-2; size: NA; DNA: TGTGCCAGCAGCTTAGCATGGGGCGGCTACACCTTC; CDR3: CASSLAWGGYTF
J: TRBJ1-4; D: TRBD1; V: TRBV7-2; size: NA; DNA: TGTGCCAGCAGCCTGGGACAGGTTGGTGAAAAACTGTTTTTT; CDR3: CASSLGQVGEKLFF
J: TRBJ2-5; D: TRBD1; V: TRBV7-7; size: NA; DNA: TGTGCTAGCAGCCCCGGGACAGGGGGACAAGAGACCCAGTACTTC; CDR3: CASSPGTGGQETQYF
J: TRBJ1-4; D: NA; V: TRBV4-1; size: NA; DNA: TGCGCCAGCAGCCAACCGCTCCGGGGGTCTAATGAAAAACTGTTTTTT; CDR3: CASSQPLRGSNEKLFF
J: TRBJ2-7; D: NA; V: TRBV5-1; size: NA; DNA: TGCGCCAGCAGCCCTGGGCCCAGTAACTACGAGCAGTACTTC; CDR3: CASSPGPSNYEQYF
J: TRBJ2-1; D: TRBD1; V: TRBV27; size: once; DNA: TGTGCCAGCAGTTGGGACAGTTCCTACAATGAGCAGTTCTTC; CDR3: CASSWDSSYNEQFF